The next 17 T cell receptor beta chains were all read from a single sample in a study of radiotherapy plus CTLA-4 blockade in lung cancer. Generated by immunoSEQ multiplex PCR, the TCRdb table keeps only in-frame clones and is missing some. In the table there are more than 75,000 clones, roughly 79% of which are singletons. Source: peripheral blood, taken from a patient treated with radiotherapy plus ipilimumab. The receptors originated from a human donor with non-small cell lung cancer who had a partial response to radiotherapy plus ipilimumab. Some clones in this sample may be carry-over from other donors' samples.

This chain joins TRBV9 and TRBJ2-7, with TRBD1 identical over 9 bases. V lost 2 bases to trimming and J lost 3 bases; unmatched junction nucleotides: 12. Germline V gives CDR1 SGDLS, CDR2 YYNGEE. The length of the CDR3 is 17 residues. Here the CDR3 DNA reads TGTGCCAGCAGCGTCGCCGCACAGGGGGCCACGGGCTACGAGCAGTACTTC. Its translation is CASSVAAQGATGYEQYF.

V gene TRBV19 combines with J gene TRBJ1-5; TRBD1 is a possible D gene (6 bases). Per the germline V gene, CDR1 is LNHDA and CDR2 is SQIVND (reference sequence). V was cut by 1 base and J by 1 base, with 11 bases left in between. This CDR3 spans 16 amino acids. The CDR3 DNA sequence: TGTGCCAGTAGTATAGGTGAGACAGGCAGCAATCAGCCCCAGCATTTT. As protein: CASSIGETGSNQPQHF.

This chain connects TRBV28 to TRBJ1-5; unclear D gene. From germline, CDR1 is MDHEN and CDR2 SYDVKM. This CDR3 region has 14 residues. V lost 2 bases and J lost 7, with 12 bases in between. The CDR3 protein is CASSLGRSYQPQHF. CDR3 DNA sequence: TGTGCCAGCAGTTTAGGGAGGTCTTACCAGCCCCAGCATTTT.

A few counts support this clone. The chain has TRBV4-1 and TRBJ2-1; D is ambiguous. The CDR3 is 12 residues long. The germline V gene has CDR1 MGHRA and CDR2 YSYEKL. Trimming stripped 1 base from V and 10 bases from J, with 8 bases between. The CDR3 spells CASSQADREQFF. As DNA, the CDR3 is TGCGCCAGCAGCCAAGCCGATCGGGAGCAGTTCTTC.

The rearrangement uses TRBV5-1 and TRBJ2-7, with D perhaps matching TRBD2 (6 bases). With 3 bases removed from V and 7 bases from J, the gap between germline ends came to 20 bases. Germline-derived CDR1 and CDR2 are SGHRS and YFSETQ. CDR3 length equals 15 residues. The CDR3 here is CASSWGTEGPREQYF. The CDR3 coding sequence is TGCGCCAGCAGCTGGGGGACTGAGGGGCCGAGGGAGCAGTACTTC.

A few counts support this clone. The chain couples TRBV7-2 to TRBJ2-7, with D maybe TRBD1 (5 bases). Germline lookup yields CDR1 SGHTA and CDR2 FQGNSA. This CDR3 region has 12 residues. V was shortened by 5 bases and J by 5 bases, with 10 bases between the two germline ends. DNA of the CDR3: TGTGCCAGCAGCCCCCAGGGTAACGAGCAGTACTTC. Amino acid sequence: CASSPQGNEQYF.

The V gene is TRBV2, the J gene TRBJ2-3; 8 bases map to TRBD2. This CDR3 is built from 15 residues. With 4 bases clipped from V and 5 bases from J, the junction kept 8 bases outside the gene matches. The germline CDR1 and CDR2 sequences are SNHLY and FYNNEI. CDR3: CASSGRLASGDTQYF. Here the CDR3 DNA reads TGTGCCAGCAGTGGTCGACTAGCGAGCGGAGATACGCAGTATTTT.

This clone was recorded a few times. The chain joins TRBV7-3 to TRBJ2-4, with 8 bases that match TRBD1. V shed 4 bases and J 9 bases; nucleotides not matched to a gene: 11. The CDR3 is made up of 15 amino acids. Germline V gives CDR1 SGHTA, CDR2 FQGTGA. CDR3 coding DNA: TGTGCCAGCAGCTATTCCGGGACAGGATTTAGCATTCAGTACTTC. Translated, it gives CASSYSGTGFSIQYF.

The chain employs TRBV7-9 and TRBJ1-1; no reliable D call. V lost 5 bases and J lost 0, with 7 bases in between. The CDR3 loop spans 13 amino acids. Per germline, CDR1 SEHNR and CDR2 FQNEAQ (reference sequence). The CDR3 spells CASSVQLNTEAFF. CDR3 in DNA: TGTGCCAGCAGCGTACAGCTGAACACTGAAGCTTTCTTT. Variable domain in full (rest from reference TRBV7-9 and TRBJ1-1): DTGVSQNPRHKITKRGQNVTFRCDPISEHNRLYWYRQTLGQGPEFLTYFQNEAQLEKSRLLSDRFSAERPKGSFSTLEIQRTEQGDSAMYLCASSVQLNTEAFFGQGTRLTVV.

The chain has TRBV18 and TRBJ2-1; 10 bases align to TRBD2. This CDR3 comprises 15 residues. The V gene's germline CDR1 is KGHSH and CDR2 LQKENI. With V trimmed by 3 bases and J by 5 bases, 4 bases remained unmatched. The CDR3 loop is CASSPPLAGDNEQFF. The CDR3 DNA follows: TGTGCCAGCTCACCCCCCCTAGCGGGGGACAATGAGCAGTTCTTC.

This clone was recorded a few times. Here the CDR3 DNA reads TGTGCCAGCCCTAAATCGGACAGGTCCTACGAGCAGTACTTC. Its translation is CASPKSDRSYEQYF. The chain carries TRBV2 and TRBJ2-7; 7 bases map to TRBD1. Looked up from germline, CDR1 is SNHLY and CDR2 is FYNNEI. V shed 8 bases, J shed 1 base, and the junction held 8 bases outside the gene matches. The CDR3 sequence is 14 residues long.

V gene TRBV5-1 combines with J gene TRBJ2-1, with no clear D. The germline V gene has CDR1 SGHRS and CDR2 YFSETQ. This CDR3 spans 14 amino acids. Between the trimmed V and J ends, which lost 3 bases and 5 bases, there was a span of 12 bases. In DNA form, the CDR3 reads TGCGCCAGCAGCTCCCCAGGAAGCCACAATGAGCAGTTCTTC. It yields the protein CASSSPGSHNEQFF.

The gene calls are TRBV5-4 and TRBJ2-3; D is perhaps TRBD2 (6 bases). Deletions cut 3 bases from V and 6 bases from J, with 23 bases between. The CDR3 spans 17 residues. Germline values: CDR1 SGHNT, CDR2 YYREEE (reference sequence). CDR3 protein: CASSSETGLFGGDTQYF. CDR3 nucleotides: TGTGCCAGCAGCTCCGAGACGGGACTTTTCGGTGGGGATACGCAGTATTTT.

This clone was observed a single time. CDR3 bases: TGCGCCAGCAAGGGGCTAGCGGAGGGCAATGAGCAGTTCTTC. Its translation is CASKGLAEGNEQFF. V is TRBV5-1 and J is TRBJ2-1; 7 bases align to TRBD2. Trimming removed 6 bases from V and 6 bases from J; junction bases left unmatched: 9. The germline gives CDR1 SGHRS, CDR2 YFSETQ. CDR3 length: 14 residues.

In this sample, this clone turned up many times. The chain is built from TRBV9 and TRBJ1-1; maybe TRBD1 (6 bases). This CDR3 is built from 16 residues. Germline CDR1 reads SGDLS; CDR2 reads YYNGEE. The V end was cut by 1 base, the J end by 1 base, with 14 bases between. CDR3 coding DNA: TGTGCCAGCAGCGTAACCCCGGACAGACAGAACACTGAAGCTTTCTTT. Translation gives CASSVTPDRQNTEAFF.

The rearrangement uses TRBV7-3 and TRBJ2-6, with 7 nucleotides matching TRBD1. The CDR3 has 16 residues. In germline, CDR1 is SGHTA, CDR2 FQGTGA. V was pared by 1 base and J by 4 bases, with 4 bases of the junction left unmatched. The CDR3 loop is CASSLNLGQGANVLTF. The CDR3 nucleotides are TGTGCCAGCAGCTTAAACTTGGGACAGGGGGCCAACGTCCTGACTTTC.

CDR3 protein: CASGQATGNTIYF. The CDR3 DNA reads TGTGCCAGCGGTCAGGCTACTGGAAACACCATATATTTT. The gene calls are TRBV2 and TRBJ1-3; D uncertain. The CDR3 has 13 residues. With 8 bases removed from V and 2 bases from J, the gap between germline ends came to 10 bases. Germline-derived CDR1 and CDR2 are SNHLY and FYNNEI.